These 18 T cell receptor beta chains originate from one sample sequenced in a study of Tregs in tolerant kidney transplant recipients. Related graft donors supplied nonmyeloablative bone marrow transplants, and mixed chimerism was transient. This table comes from immunoSEQ multiplex PCR, and its TCRdb copy is limited to in-frame clones, with some not included. The listing contains about 14,000 clones. The source material was CD8+ T cells from blood (PBMCs), sampled 6 months after the transplant. The source is a human patient who received a combined kidney and bone marrow transplant. Some T cells may possibly be graft donor cells.

Turning to this clone: Read coverage stops 3 residues before the CDR3 terminus; the germline J gene supplies the remainder. The chain recombines TRBV13 with TRBJ2-7, with a tentative D call TRBD1 (6 bases). This CDR3 contains 16 residues. Trimming stripped 4 bases from V and 6 bases from J, with 22 bases between. Germline values: CDR1 PRHDT, CDR2 FYEKMQ (reference sequence). The CDR3: CASSSWNDATGREQYF. The part of the CDR3 DNA that was read is TGTGCCAGCAGCTCCTGGAATGACGCTACAGGGCGCGAG.

About this clone itself: Read sequence stops 3 residues before the CDR3 end, and the germline J gene provides the missing end. The V call is TRBV2, the J call TRBJ2-2; 8 nucleotides agree with TRBD2. With V trimmed by 10 bases and J by 0 bases, 13 bases remained unmatched. Germline CDR1 and CDR2: SNHLY and FYNNEI. The CDR3 loop spans 17 amino acids. CDR3 DNA, as far as it was read: TGTGCCATCCTCGGTCGTCTAGCGGGCCCGAACACCGGGGAG. Its protein is CAILGRLAGPNTGE. The CDR3 in its entirety is CAILGRLAGPNTGELFF.

A note on this clone: The CDR3 goes on 3 residues after the read ends, and that part is filled in from the germline J gene. This sequence joins TRBV7-8 and TRBJ2-6; D remains unclear. The V gene lost 1 base and the J gene lost 1 base, with 11 bases spanning the gap. Germline CDR1 is SGHVS and CDR2 is FQNEAQ. The CDR3 has 17 amino acids. This CDR3 reads CASSLGILGSGANVLTF. The sequenced part of the CDR3 DNA is TGTGCCAGCAGCTTAGGTATTCTCGGTTCTGGGGCCAACGTC.

Concerning this clone itself: The read is 3 residues too short to cover the CDR3 end, so that end is filled in from the germline J gene. The chain links TRBV19 to TRBJ1-5, with 8 bases lining up with TRBD1. J gave up 2 bases and V 6 bases, and 3 bases lay outside the gene matches. The CDR3 runs 14 residues. Per the germline V gene, CDR1 is LNHDA and CDR2 is SQIVND (reference sequence). CDR3 loop: CASSQTGGNQPQHF. CDR3 bases read: TGTGCCAGTAGCCAGACAGGGGGCAATCAGCCC.

With respect to this clone: The read finishes 3 residues shy of the CDR3 end, and the germline J gene is used to complete it. This chain joins TRBV30 and TRBJ1-1, with D uncertain. Germline assignment: CDR1 GTSNPN and CDR2 SVGIG (reference sequence). This CDR3 is 13 amino acids long. The CDR3 DNA, read in part, is TGTGCATGCGGGCCCGCAGGGAACACTGAA. As protein: CACGPAGNTE. The full CDR3 sequence reads CACGPAGNTEAFF.

About this clone: The observed sequence ends 3 residues before the CDR3 terminus, with the missing tail filled in from the germline J gene. The chain carries TRBV6-2 or TRBV6-3 and TRBJ2-3, with 12 bases aligning to TRBD2. Germline V lookup: CDR1 MNHEY, CDR2 SVGEGT. This CDR3 is built from 15 residues. V lost 5 bases, J lost 1 base, and 1 base stayed unmatched. The CDR3 bases that were read are TGTGCCAGCAGTCTAGCGGGAGGGGGCACAGATACG. It yields the protein CASSLAGGGTDT. In full, the CDR3 reads CASSLAGGGTDTQYF.

Worth noting for this clone: Sequencing ends 3 residues short of the CDR3 end; the germline J gene provides the rest. The chain carries TRBV6-2 or TRBV6-3 and TRBJ2-5; 8 bases are a match to TRBD1. Germline CDR1 and CDR2: MNHEY and SVGEGT. The ends lost 4 bases at V and 5 bases at J; junction bases unmatched: 6. This CDR3 is built from 14 residues. The chain's CDR3 is CASSLGQGVETQYF. The part of the CDR3 DNA that was read is TGTGCCAGCAGTTTAGGACAGGGCGTTGAGACC.

On this clone itself: The read falls 3 residues short of the CDR3 end, and the missing part is taken from the germline J gene. The chain uses TRBV6-1 and TRBJ1-5; TRBD1 agrees at 7 bases. This CDR3 has 16 residues. Per germline, CDR1 MNHNS and CDR2 SASEGT. J was trimmed by 7 bases and V by 2 bases; bases with no gene match: 11. The CDR3 is CASSEWVDREHQPQHF. The DNA read from the CDR3 is TGTGCCAGCAGTGAATGGGTCGACAGGGAACACCAGCCC.

Points on this clone: The CDR3 is cut off 3 residues early in the read; its end comes from the germline J gene. V usage is TRBV6-4 and J usage is TRBJ2-3, with 7 bases lining up with TRBD2. J gave up 4 bases and V 6 bases, and 7 bases lay outside the gene matches. Germline CDR1 MRHNA, CDR2 SNTAGT. The CDR3 is 14 residues long. CDR3 sequence reads: CASSTGTKPDTQYF. CDR3 bases read: TGTGCCAGCAGCACCGGGACTAAACCAGATACG.

Note on this clone: From the germline J gene comes the end of the CDR3, since the read stops 3 residues before it. The gene calls are TRBV29-1 and TRBJ2-7, with TRBD1 matching over 7 bases. V lost 2 bases and J lost 3; bases outside the gene matches: 10. This CDR3 is built from 15 residues. CDR1 and CDR2 from the germline V gene are SQVTM and ANQGSEA. The covered CDR3 bases are TGCAGCGTTGAACTTACAGGGGCCCCCCTCTACGAG. This encodes CSVELTGAPLYE. The full CDR3 reads CSVELTGAPLYEQYF.

Worth noting for this clone: Read data end 3 residues before the CDR3 end; the end is taken from the germline J gene. The chain employs TRBV4-1 and TRBJ2-7; a weak D match, TRBD1 (5 bases). CDR3 size: 15 residues. The V and J ends lost 1 base and 6 bases respectively, with 16 bases between them. Germline CDR1 is MGHRA and CDR2 is YSYEKL. CDR3 protein: CASSQGPLAGLEQYF. The covered CDR3 bases are TGCGCCAGCAGCCAAGGACCCCTGGCAGGGCTCGAG.

As for this clone: The read finishes 3 residues shy of the CDR3 end, and the germline J gene is used to complete it. The V gene is TRBV5-6, the J gene TRBJ2-7; possible D gene TRBD2, 7 bases. The CDR3 runs to 14 residues. Germline V gene lookup returns CDR1 SGHDT and CDR2 YYEEEE. V lost 5 bases, J lost 0 bases, and 12 bases lay in between. This CDR3 is CASSWGGSSYEQYF. The CDR3 bases that were read are TGTGCCAGCAGTTGGGGGGGCAGCTCCTACGAG.

Notes on this clone: The read is 3 residues too short to cover the CDR3 end, so that end is filled in from the germline J gene. The gene calls are TRBV13 and TRBJ2-3; D call uncertain. The V end was cut by 4 bases, the J end by 3 bases, with 11 bases between. Germline V gives CDR1 PRHDT, CDR2 FYEKMQ (reference sequence). The CDR3 is 14 amino acids. The DNA read from the CDR3 is TGTGCCAGCAGCTCCCGACAATCAACAGATACG. Translating it yields CASSSRQSTDT. The entire CDR3 reads CASSSRQSTDTQYF.

Comment on this clone: The CDR3 extends 3 residues past the end of the read, so its final part is completed from the germline J gene. This chain uses TRBV12-3 or TRBV12-4 with TRBJ2-7; D ambiguous. This CDR3 region has 14 residues. V lost 5 bases and J 2 bases, leaving 13 bases between the germline ends. CDR3 sequence reads: CASSPTDTPYEQYF. Incomplete CDR3 DNA: TGTGCCAGCAGTCCGACTGATACCCCCTACGAG.

The CDR3 bases that were read are TGTGCCAGCAGGGTGACAGGGGGGTACGAG. It yields the protein CASRVTGGYE. The CDR3 reads in full as CASRVTGGYEQYF. V is TRBV2 and J is TRBJ2-7; TRBD1 matches 9 bases. The read ends 3 residues before the CDR3 terminus; that terminus is restored from the germline J gene. Per germline, CDR1 SNHLY and CDR2 FYNNEI. After removal of 6 bases from V and 4 bases from J, the junction contained 4 bases not matched to a gene. CDR3 length: 13 amino acids.

With respect to this clone: The DNA ends 3 residues before the CDR3 does, and the rest of the CDR3 is filled in from the germline J gene. The chain has TRBV2 and TRBJ1-2; 7 bases line up with TRBD1. The V gene's germline CDR1 is SNHLY and CDR2 FYNNEI. Germline trimming cut 11 bases from V and 2 bases from J; bases unmatched to any gene: 5. CDR3 size: 12 residues. CDR3 bases read: TGTGCCTCGACAGGGTTCAACTATGGC. It codes for CASTGFNYG. The whole CDR3 region reads CASTGFNYGYTF. Drawing the rest from reference TRBV2 and TRBJ1-2, the complete variable domain is EPEVTQTPSHQVTQMGQEVILRCVPISNHLYFYWYRQILGQKVEFLVSFYNNEISEKSEIFDDQFSVERPDGSNFTLKIRSTKLEDSAMYFCASTGFNYGYTFGSGTRLTVV.

Points on this clone: The sequence runs out 3 residues before the end of the CDR3; the remainder is reconstructed from the germline J gene. The V and J genes are TRBV7-9 and TRBJ2-7, with D unclear. The CDR3 covers 12 residues. The germline CDR1 and CDR2 sequences are SEHNR and FQNEAQ (reference sequence). The V gene lost 5 bases and the J gene lost 3 bases, with 8 bases spanning the gap. The CDR3 protein is CASSPDFYEQYF. CDR3 DNA, as far as it was read: TGTGCCAGCAGCCCAGACTTCTACGAG. Drawing the rest from reference TRBV7-9 and TRBJ2-7, the complete variable domain is DTGVSQNPRHKITKRGQNVTFRCDPISEHNRLYWYRQTLGQGPEFLTYFQNEAQLEKSRLLSDRFSAERPKGSFSTLEIQRTEQGDSAMYLCASSPDFYEQYFGPGTRLTVT.

A note on this clone: The read terminates 3 residues before the CDR3 end, so the remaining end is supplied by the germline J gene. The sample has other DNA sequences that encode this CDR3 too. The genes are TRBV19 and TRBJ2-1; 7 bases line up with TRBD1. Trimming cost V 6 bases and J 6 bases; bases outside gene matches: 11. The CDR3 contains 15 residues. Germline V CDR1 and CDR2: LNHDA, SQIVND (reference sequence). This CDR3 is CASSPPDRRSNEQFF. The CDR3 bases that were read are TGTGCCAGTAGCCCCCCGGACAGGAGATCCAATGAG.